These 3 T cell receptor beta chains came from one sample sequenced in a study of blood T cell repertoires in COVID-19. Sequencing used immunoSEQ multiplex PCR; TCRdb keeps in-frame clones, though not all of them. The table records about 78,000 clones, 90% of them present only once. Sequences were obtained from peripheral blood. Receptors were obtained from a woman between 50 and 59 years old in a cohort sampled during active COVID-19.

This clone was recorded once. The chain recombines TRBV5-6 with TRBJ2-1, with TRBD2 identical over 13 bases. CDR1 and CDR2 from the germline V gene are SGHDT and YYEEEE. J gave up 4 bases and V 4 bases, and 5 bases lay outside the gene matches. The CDR3 contains 16 residues. Here the CDR3 DNA reads TGTGCCAGCAGCCCCGGGACTAGCGGGATTTACAATGAGCAGTTCTTC. This encodes CASSPGTSGIYNEQFF.

The chain combines TRBV18 with TRBJ1-1, with D unresolved. Germline values: CDR1 KGHSH, CDR2 LQKENI. This CDR3 is 15 amino acids long. Trimming removed 2 bases at V and 2 bases at J, with 12 bases between. The chain's CDR3 is CASSPSRGQNTEAFF. The CDR3 DNA is TGTGCCAGCTCACCATCTAGAGGCCAAAACACTGAAGCTTTCTTT.

The chain joins TRBV28 to TRBJ1-4; 8 bases line up with TRBD1. After removal of 6 bases from V and 3 bases from J, the junction contained 12 bases not matched to a gene. The V gene's germline CDR1 is MDHEN and CDR2 SYDVKM. The CDR3 is made up of 17 amino acids. Here the CDR3 DNA reads TGTGCCAGCAGCTTGAGACAGGGGAGTGTAGCTAATGAAAAACTGTTTTTT. Protein: CASSLRQGSVANEKLFF.